The 14 T cell receptor beta chains below were found in one sample sequenced in a study of cytomegalovirus exposure and HLA in healthy donors. PCR amplification relied on 60 Vbeta primers (plus 13 Jbeta primers). The protocol was immunoSEQ multiplex PCR, while the TCRdb copy is restricted to in-frame clones and leaves out a portion. The sample includes over 100,000 clones, 80% to 90% seen only once; the top ten take approximately 3%. The sequenced sample was PBMCs. The source is a woman under 30 in good health and CMV-seropositive.

The chain employs TRBV11-2 and TRBJ2-6, with 9 bases identical to TRBD1. The CDR3 runs to 19 residues. The V gene end was trimmed by 4 bases and the J gene end by 4 bases; junction bases not matched to a gene: 14. CDR1 and CDR2 (germline): SGHAT, FQNNGV. Here the CDR3 reads CASSSIPGQGGPGANVLTF. CDR3 in DNA: TGTGCCAGCAGCTCCATTCCGGGACAGGGAGGACCCGGGGCCAACGTCCTGACTTTC. The entire variable domain, with the rest obtained from reference TRBV11-2 and TRBJ2-6, is as follows: EAGVAQSPRYKIIEKRQSVAFWCNPISGHATLYWYQQILGQGPKLLIQFQNNGVVDDSQLPKDRFSAERLKGVDSTLKIQPAKLEDSAVYLCASSSIPGQGGPGANVLTFGAGSRLTVL.

The chain joins TRBV2 to TRBJ2-5; 7 bases line up with TRBD2. This CDR3 has 14 amino acids. The J segment lost 1 base and the V segment lost 4 bases, leaving 3 bases of the junction unmatched. Germline V gene sequence: CDR1 SNHLY, CDR2 FYNNEI. CDR3 nucleotides: TGTGCCAGCAGTGGGGGGAGGGCCCAAGAGACCCAGTACTTC. Protein: CASSGGRAQETQYF.

This clone was seen once. The chain recombines TRBV11-2 with TRBJ2-1; TRBD2 might be the D (5 bases). The length of the CDR3 is 16 residues. Per germline, CDR1 SGHAT and CDR2 FQNNGV. With 4 bases removed from V and 0 bases from J, the gap between germline ends came to 13 bases. The CDR3 region is CASSSHSGSSYNEQFF. Here the CDR3 DNA reads TGTGCCAGCAGCTCCCACAGCGGAAGCTCCTACAATGAGCAGTTCTTC.

The chain carries TRBV7-9 and TRBJ2-1; 8 bases agree with TRBD2. Germline trimming cut 5 bases from V and 8 bases from J; bases unmatched to any gene: 14. The germline V gene encodes CDR1 SEHNR and CDR2 FQNEAQ (reference sequence). This CDR3 comprises 16 residues. The CDR3 reads CASSKTAGGAFDEQFF. The CDR3 DNA reads as TGTGCCAGCAGCAAAACCGCGGGGGGCGCCTTCGATGAGCAGTTCTTC.

The chain joins TRBV11-2 to TRBJ2-5; the D gene is possibly TRBD2 (6 bases). V was clipped by 5 bases and J by 2 bases, with 15 bases between them. CDR1 and CDR2 (germline): SGHAT, FQNNGV. The CDR3 extends over 15 amino acids. The CDR3 loop is CASSPKVRGQETQYF. In DNA, the CDR3 is TGTGCCAGCAGCCCGAAAGTCCGGGGGCAAGAGACCCAGTACTTC.

The chain joins TRBV5-1 to TRBJ2-5, with TRBD2 matching over 7 bases. The junction had 17 bases not matched to a gene; V was cut back by 4 bases and J by 5 bases. In germline, CDR1 is SGHRS, CDR2 YFSETQ. The CDR3 is 17 amino acids. DNA for the CDR3: TGCGCCAGCAGCGACCTCCCTCCGCGGGGGTCAGGGGAGACCCAGTACTTC. It codes for CASSDLPPRGSGETQYF.

This clone was observed a few times. The chain employs TRBV30 and TRBJ2-3; no definite D call. Trimming shortened V by 3 bases and J by 2 bases, and 12 bases separated the two germline ends. Germline lookup yields CDR1 GTSNPN and CDR2 SVGIG (reference sequence). The CDR3 runs to 14 residues. CDR3 coding DNA: TGTGCCTGGAGCTCATTACGGGTCACAGATACGCAGTATTTT. Amino acids: CAWSSLRVTDTQYF.

In regard to this clone: One end of the junction fails to match germline, which may point to a read error. This chain connects TRBV5-6 to TRBJ2-5; 9 bases fit TRBD1. The CDR3 extends over 16 amino acids. Germline V gene sequence: CDR1 SGHDT, CDR2 YYEEEE. The CDR3 sequence is CANSSGTGRFQETQYF. CDR3 bases: TGTGCCAACAGCTCCGGGACAGGGAGATTTCAAGAGACCCAGTACTTC.

This chain links TRBV20-1 with TRBJ1-1, with D hard to call. The CDR3 loop spans 10 amino acids. Germline assignment: CDR1 DFQATT and CDR2 SNEGSKA (reference sequence). Trimming stripped 6 bases from V and 11 bases from J, with 13 bases between. CDR3 amino acids: CSAQRAEAFF. The CDR3 nucleotides are TGCAGTGCCCAACGCGCCGAGGCTTTCTTT.

The chain recombines TRBV5-1 with TRBJ1-3, with 7 positions matching TRBD1. V lost 4 bases to trimming and J lost 2 bases; unmatched junction nucleotides: 6. The germline V gene has CDR1 SGHRS and CDR2 YFSETQ. The CDR3 sequence is 15 residues long. The CDR3 sequence: CASSTDRVAGNTIYF. The CDR3, as DNA: TGCGCCAGCAGCACCGACAGGGTAGCTGGAAACACCATATATTTT.

The CDR3 sequence is CATLTMGYTEAFF. The CDR3, as DNA: TGTGCCACCCTGACTATGGGGTACACTGAAGCTTTCTTT. The rearrangement joins TRBV28 to TRBJ1-1; D is ambiguous. The CDR3 is made up of 13 amino acids. V gave up 10 bases and J gave up 3 bases, with 15 bases separating them. Germline V gene data show CDR1 as MDHEN and CDR2 as SYDVKM.

The rearrangement uses TRBV2 and TRBJ1-5; D gene unclear. With 7 bases removed from V and 0 bases from J, the gap between germline ends came to 13 bases. In germline, CDR1 is SNHLY, CDR2 FYNNEI. This CDR3 has 15 residues. The CDR3, as DNA: TGTGCCAGCACCAACTGGAGGGATAGCAATCAGCCCCAGCATTTT. Protein: CASTNWRDSNQPQHF.

This chain connects TRBV5-1 to TRBJ2-2; the match to TRBD2 covers 9 bases. V shed 2 bases and J 2 bases; nucleotides not matched to a gene: 4. Germline V CDR1 and CDR2: SGHRS, YFSETQ. There are 16 residues in the CDR3. The CDR3 loop is CASSLVAGENTGELFF. The CDR3 DNA follows: TGCGCCAGCAGCTTAGTAGCGGGGGAAAACACCGGGGAGCTGTTTTTT.

The V and J genes are TRBV7-3 and TRBJ1-4; the D gene is possibly TRBD1 (5 bases). Trimming pared 2 bases from V and 8 bases from J, leaving 15 bases between. Germline CDR1 SGHTA, CDR2 FQGTGA. There are 15 residues in the CDR3. The DNA for the CDR3 is TGTGCCAGCAGCTTAGATCCGACAGTTAGAGAAAAACTGTTTTTT. Translation gives CASSLDPTVREKLFF.